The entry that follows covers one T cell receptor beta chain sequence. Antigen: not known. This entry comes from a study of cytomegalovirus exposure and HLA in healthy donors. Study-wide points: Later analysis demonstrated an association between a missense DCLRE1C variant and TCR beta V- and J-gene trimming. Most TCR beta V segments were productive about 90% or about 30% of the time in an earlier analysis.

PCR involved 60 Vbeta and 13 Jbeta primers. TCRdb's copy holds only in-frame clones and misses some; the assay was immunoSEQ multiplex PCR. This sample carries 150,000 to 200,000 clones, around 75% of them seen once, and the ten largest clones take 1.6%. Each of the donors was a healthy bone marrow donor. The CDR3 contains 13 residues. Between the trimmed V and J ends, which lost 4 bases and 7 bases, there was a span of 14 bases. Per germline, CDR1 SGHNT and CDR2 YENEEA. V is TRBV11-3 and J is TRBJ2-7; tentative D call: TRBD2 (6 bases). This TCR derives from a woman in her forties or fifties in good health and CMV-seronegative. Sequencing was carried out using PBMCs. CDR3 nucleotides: TGTGCCAGCAGCTATACTAACGGGGGAGAGCAGTACTTC. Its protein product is CASSYTNGGEQYF. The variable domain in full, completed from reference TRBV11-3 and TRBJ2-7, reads EAGVVQSPRYKIIEKKQPVAFWCNPISGHNTLYWYLQNLGQGPELLIRYENEEAVDDSQLPKDRFSAERLKGVDSTLKIQPAELGDSAVYLCASSYTNGGEQYFGPGTRLTVT.